This T cell receptor (beta chain) was captured by sequencing in a study of shared clonotypes between healthy human individuals. As for the study in general: The study used three CD4 naive, three CD4 memory, two CD8 naive and one CD8 memory plate per donor.

The repertoire was sequenced with immunoSEQ multiplex PCR; TCRdb's copy has only in-frame clones and lacks some. The sample has about 2 million clones, roughly 96% seen once. Study conclusions and caveats: Sequencing depth was predicted to influence how clonotypes are shared among donors. In four donors, approximately 5% of naive CD4 clonotypes appeared in common.

For this clone: As yet, its antigen is unknown. Different DNA sequences within this sample yield the same CDR3.

The TCR comes from a man aged 18 to 35 in good health. Source material: naive CD4+ T cells sorted from blood. Regarding subset: CD45RA+ positively selected.

CDR3 in amino acids: CASSYSGTGLYEQYF. The CDR3 DNA is TGTGCCAGCAGTTATTCGGGGACAGGACTTTACGAGCAGTACTTC. The chain carries TRBV6-5 and TRBJ2-7, with 8 bases lining up with TRBD1. With 3 bases clipped from V and 4 bases from J, the junction kept 8 bases outside the gene matches. The CDR3 contains 15 residues. Looked up from germline, CDR1 is MNHEY and CDR2 is SVGAGI.